This T cell receptor (beta chain) derives from a study of cytomegalovirus exposure and HLA in healthy donors. Notes on the study in general: According to an earlier analysis, most TCR beta V segments yielded productive rearrangements about 87% or about 30% of the time. Researchers reported in a later analysis that a missense DCLRE1C variant was tied to TCR beta V- and J-gene trimming. Looking again later, the authors saw that most CMV-associated TCR beta chains seemed HLA-restricted.

With 60 Vbeta and 13 Jbeta primers, the PCR was carried out. Method: immunoSEQ multiplex PCR; TCRdb's copy keeps in-frame clones and lacks some. The table lists around 100,000 clones, 78% of them singletons. This CDR3 comprises 13 residues. With 0 bases removed from V and 7 bases from J, the gap between germline ends came to 12 bases. Germline CDR1 and CDR2: GTSNPN and SVGIG (reference sequence). Remarks on this clone: What it recognizes is unknown.

Sequencing was done on a sample of PBMCs. The sequence came from a woman in her thirties or forties in good health and CMV-seropositive. This chain uses TRBV30 with TRBJ1-1; unclear D gene. This chain's CDR3 is CAWSVTGKDEAFF. In DNA form, the CDR3 reads TGTGCCTGGAGTGTAACGGGGAAAGATGAAGCTTTCTTT. Looking up the rest from reference TRBV30 and TRBJ1-1 gives the full variable domain: SQTIHQWPATLVQPVGSPLSLECTVEGTSNPNLYWYRQAAGRGLQLLFYSVGIGQISSEVPQNLSASRPQDRQFILSSKKLLLSDSGFYLCAWSVTGKDEAFFGQGTRLTVV.